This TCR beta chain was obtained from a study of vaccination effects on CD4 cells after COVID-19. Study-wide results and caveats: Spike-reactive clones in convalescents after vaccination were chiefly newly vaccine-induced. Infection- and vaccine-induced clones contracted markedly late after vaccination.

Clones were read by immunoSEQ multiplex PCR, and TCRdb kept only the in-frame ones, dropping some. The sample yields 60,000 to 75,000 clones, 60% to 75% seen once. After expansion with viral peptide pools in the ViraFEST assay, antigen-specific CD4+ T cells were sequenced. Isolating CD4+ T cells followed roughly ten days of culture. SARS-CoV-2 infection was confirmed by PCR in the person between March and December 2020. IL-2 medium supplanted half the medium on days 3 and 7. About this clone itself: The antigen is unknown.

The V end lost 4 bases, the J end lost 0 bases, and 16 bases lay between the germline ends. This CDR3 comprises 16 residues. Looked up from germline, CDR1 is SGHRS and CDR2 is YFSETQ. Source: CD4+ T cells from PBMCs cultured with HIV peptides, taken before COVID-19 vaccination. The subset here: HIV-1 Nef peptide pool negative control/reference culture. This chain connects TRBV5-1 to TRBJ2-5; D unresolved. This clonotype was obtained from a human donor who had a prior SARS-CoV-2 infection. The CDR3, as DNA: TGCGCCAGCAGCCCACGTCAGACCGGGTACCAAGAGACCCAGTACTTC. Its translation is CASSPRQTGYQETQYF.